This T cell receptor (beta chain) is drawn from a study of Ad26.COV2.S vaccination and SARS-CoV-2 variants. For this clone: Its antigen remains unknown.

Per germline, CDR1 MNHEY and CDR2 SVGEGT. This CDR3 has 15 residues. After removal of 5 bases from V and 0 bases from J, the junction contained 2 bases not matched to a gene. Profiling relied on immunoSEQ multiplex PCR, and the TCRdb table lists in-frame clones only, not all of them. Of over 400,000 clones in the sample, 92% were seen once. Notes on the study in general: Researchers reported similar non-spike TCR breadth in vaccine and placebo recipients. Substantial response breadth was reportedly seen for spike-specific CD8+ and CD4+ T cells after vaccination.

Treatment denoted: some 20 received Ad26.COV2.S at low or high dose, single or two shots; about 5 received placebo; per-sample allocation not given. On day 63 after the first injection, vaccine and placebo recipients gave samples. The shot given was an Ad26 vector that makes Wuhan-strain SARS-CoV-2 spike. Sequencing used peripheral blood, obtained in a trial of Ad26.COV2.S vaccine versus placebo. The chain joins TRBV6-2 or TRBV6-3 to TRBJ2-1, with 9 bases lining up with TRBD1. This receptor was identified in a person between 18 and 59 years old who received the Ad26.COV2.S COVID-19 vaccine or a placebo. The CDR3: CASSLTGGSYNEQFF. The CDR3 region has the DNA TGTGCCAGCAGTCTGACAGGGGGCTCCTACAATGAGCAGTTCTTC.